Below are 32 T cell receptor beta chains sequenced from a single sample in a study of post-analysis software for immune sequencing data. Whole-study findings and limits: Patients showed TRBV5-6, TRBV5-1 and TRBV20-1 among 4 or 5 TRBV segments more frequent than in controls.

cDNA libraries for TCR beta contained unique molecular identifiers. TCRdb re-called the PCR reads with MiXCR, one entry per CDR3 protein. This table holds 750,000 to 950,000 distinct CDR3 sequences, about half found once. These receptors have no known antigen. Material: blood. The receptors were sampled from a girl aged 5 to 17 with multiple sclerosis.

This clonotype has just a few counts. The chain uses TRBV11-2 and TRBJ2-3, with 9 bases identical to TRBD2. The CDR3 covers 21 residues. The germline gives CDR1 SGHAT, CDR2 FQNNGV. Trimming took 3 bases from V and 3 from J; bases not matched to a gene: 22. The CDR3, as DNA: TGTGCCAGCAGCTTTTTCCGCCTCGGGACAGCGGCGGGAGGGAGAACAGATACGCAGTATTTT. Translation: CASSFFRLGTAAGGRTDTQYF.

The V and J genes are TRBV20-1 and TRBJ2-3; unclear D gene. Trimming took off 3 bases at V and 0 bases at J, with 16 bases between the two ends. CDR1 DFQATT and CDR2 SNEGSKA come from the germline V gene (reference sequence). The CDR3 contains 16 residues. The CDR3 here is CSASPELMGSTDTQYF. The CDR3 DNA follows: TGCAGTGCTAGCCCCGAACTGATGGGTAGCACAGATACGCAGTATTTT.

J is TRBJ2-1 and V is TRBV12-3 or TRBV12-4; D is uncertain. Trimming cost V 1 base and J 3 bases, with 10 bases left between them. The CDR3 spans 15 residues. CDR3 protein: CASSLGLVGYNEQFF. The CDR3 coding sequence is TGTGCCAGCAGTTTAGGGCTAGTCGGCTACAATGAGCAGTTCTTC.

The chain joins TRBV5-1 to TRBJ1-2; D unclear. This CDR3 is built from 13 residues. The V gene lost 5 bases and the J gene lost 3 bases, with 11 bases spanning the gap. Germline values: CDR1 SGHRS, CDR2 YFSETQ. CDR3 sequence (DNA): TGCGCCAGCAGTCCGGAGTTCTACTATGGCTACACCTTC. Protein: CASSPEFYYGYTF.

The CDR3 spells CASSLQRPYEQYF. DNA for the CDR3: TGTGCCAGCAGCTTACAGCGCCCCTACGAGCAGTACTTC. This chain uses TRBV7-2 with TRBJ2-7; no definite D call. The germline V and J ends were trimmed by 2 bases and 2 bases, with 7 bases remaining between them. This CDR3 comprises 13 residues. Germline V gene sequence: CDR1 SGHTA, CDR2 FQGNSA.

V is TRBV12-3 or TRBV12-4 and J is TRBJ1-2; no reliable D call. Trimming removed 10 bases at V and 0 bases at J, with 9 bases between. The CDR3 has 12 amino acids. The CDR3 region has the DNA TGTGCCACCACCGGGGCTAACTATGGCTACACCTTC. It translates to CATTGANYGYTF.

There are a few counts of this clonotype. CDR3 residues: CASSSPQEDTQYF. For the CDR3, the DNA is TGTGCCAGCAGCTCCCCTCAGGAAGATACGCAGTATTTT. The chain is built from TRBV5-4 and TRBJ2-3; D is ambiguous. Trimming took 3 bases from V and 5 from J, leaving 10 bases between them. The V gene's germline CDR1 is SGHNT and CDR2 YYREEE (reference sequence). The CDR3 runs 13 residues. Combining the CDR3 with reference TRBV5-4 and TRBJ2-3 gives the whole variable domain ETGVTQSPTHLIKTRGQQVTLRCSSQSGHNTVSWYQQALGQGPQFIFQYYREEENGRGNFPPRFSGLQFPNYSSELNVNALELDDSALYLCASSSPQEDTQYFGPGTRLTVL.

CDR3 protein: CASSQPIDGLLRRRPEQFF. As DNA, the CDR3 is TGTGCCAGCAGCCAACCCATTGACGGGCTCCTCCGGCGCCGCCCTGAGCAGTTCTTC. The V gene is TRBV4-2, the J gene TRBJ2-1; D gene uncertain. V lost 2 bases, J lost 9 bases, and 29 bases lay in between. CDR1 and CDR2 (germline): LGHNA, YNFKEQ. This CDR3 is built from 19 residues.

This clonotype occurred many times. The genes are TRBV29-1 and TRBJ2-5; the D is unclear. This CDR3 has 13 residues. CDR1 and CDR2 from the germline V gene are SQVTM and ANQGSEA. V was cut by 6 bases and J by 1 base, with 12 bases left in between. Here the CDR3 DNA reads TGCAGCGTCCTGGGTATCTTCCAAGAGACCCAGTACTTC. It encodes CSVLGIFQETQYF.

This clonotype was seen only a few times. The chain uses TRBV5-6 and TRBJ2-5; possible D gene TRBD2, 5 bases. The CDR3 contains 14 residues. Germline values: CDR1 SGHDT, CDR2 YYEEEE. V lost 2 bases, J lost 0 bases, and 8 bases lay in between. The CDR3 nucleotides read TGTGCCAGCAGCTTCCCGGGGAACCAAGAGACCCAGTACTTC. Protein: CASSFPGNQETQYF.

Written as DNA, the CDR3 is TGTGCCAGCAGCTTGGGACAGGGGTTCGAGACCCAGTACTTC. Protein sequence: CASSLGQGFETQYF. This sequence joins TRBV7-2 and TRBJ2-5, with 10 bases that match TRBD1. This CDR3 has 14 residues. Germline CDR1 is SGHTA and CDR2 is FQGNSA. The junction had 3 bases not matched to a gene; V was cut back by 3 bases and J by 5 bases.

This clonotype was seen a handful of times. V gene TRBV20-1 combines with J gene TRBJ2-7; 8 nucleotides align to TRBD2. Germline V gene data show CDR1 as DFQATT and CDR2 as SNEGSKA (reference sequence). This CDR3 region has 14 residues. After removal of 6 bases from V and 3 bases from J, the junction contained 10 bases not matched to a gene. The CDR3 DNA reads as TGCAGTGCGGCCCGTAGCGGGGTTCACTACGAGCAGTACTTC. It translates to CSAARSGVHYEQYF.

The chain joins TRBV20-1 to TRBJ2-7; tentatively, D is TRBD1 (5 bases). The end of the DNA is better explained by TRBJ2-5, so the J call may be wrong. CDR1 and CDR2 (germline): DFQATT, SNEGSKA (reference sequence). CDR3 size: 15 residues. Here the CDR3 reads CSARDSDSYPETQYF. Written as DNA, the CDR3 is TGCAGTGCTAGAGATTCTGACAGCTACCCGGAGACCCAGTACTTC.

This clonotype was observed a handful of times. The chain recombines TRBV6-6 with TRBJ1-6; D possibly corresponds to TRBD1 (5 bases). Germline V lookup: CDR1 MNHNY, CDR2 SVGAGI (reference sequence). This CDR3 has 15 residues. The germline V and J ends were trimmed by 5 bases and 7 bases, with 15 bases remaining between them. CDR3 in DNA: TGTGCCAGCAGTGGCCTACAGGCCCGAAATTCACCCCTCCACTTT. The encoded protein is CASSGLQARNSPLHF.

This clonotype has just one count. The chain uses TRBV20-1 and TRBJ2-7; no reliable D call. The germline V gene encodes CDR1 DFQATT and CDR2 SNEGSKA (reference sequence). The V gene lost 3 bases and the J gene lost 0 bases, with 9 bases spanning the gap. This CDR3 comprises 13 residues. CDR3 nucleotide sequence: TGCAGTGCTAGTTTTAGGAGCTCCTACGAGCAGTACTTC. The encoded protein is CSASFRSSYEQYF.

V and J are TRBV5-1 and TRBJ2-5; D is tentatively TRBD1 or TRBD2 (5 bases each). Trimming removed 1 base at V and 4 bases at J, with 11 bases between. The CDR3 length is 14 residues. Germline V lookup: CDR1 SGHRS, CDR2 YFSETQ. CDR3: CASSLYSGRETQYF. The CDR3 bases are TGCGCCAGCAGCTTGTATTCAGGGAGAGAGACCCAGTACTTC.

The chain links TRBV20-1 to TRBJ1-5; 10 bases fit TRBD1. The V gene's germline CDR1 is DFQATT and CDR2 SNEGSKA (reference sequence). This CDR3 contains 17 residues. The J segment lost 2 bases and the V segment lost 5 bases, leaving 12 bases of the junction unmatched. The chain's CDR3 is CSAASGTGVHGNQPQHF. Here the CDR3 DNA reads TGCAGTGCTGCATCCGGGACAGGGGTCCACGGCAATCAGCCCCAGCATTTT.

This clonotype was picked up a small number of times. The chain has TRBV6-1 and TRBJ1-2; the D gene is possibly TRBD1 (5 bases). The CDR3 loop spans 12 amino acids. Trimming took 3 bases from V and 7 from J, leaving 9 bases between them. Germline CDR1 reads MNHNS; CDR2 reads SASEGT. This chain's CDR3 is CASSEGGGGYTF. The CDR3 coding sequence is TGTGCCAGCAGTGAGGGGGGAGGTGGCTACACCTTC.

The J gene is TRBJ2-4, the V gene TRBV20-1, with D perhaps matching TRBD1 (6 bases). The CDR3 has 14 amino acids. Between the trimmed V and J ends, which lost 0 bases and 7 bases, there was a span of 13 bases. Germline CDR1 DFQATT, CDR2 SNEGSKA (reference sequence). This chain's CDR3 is CSAREGETGNIQYF. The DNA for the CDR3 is TGCAGTGCTAGAGAGGGGGAAACAGGGAACATTCAGTACTTC.

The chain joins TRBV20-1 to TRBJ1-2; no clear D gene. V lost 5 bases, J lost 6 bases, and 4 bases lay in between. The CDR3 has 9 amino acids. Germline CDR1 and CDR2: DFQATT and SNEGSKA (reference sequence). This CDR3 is CSAANGYTF. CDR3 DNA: TGCAGTGCTGCGAATGGCTACACCTTC.

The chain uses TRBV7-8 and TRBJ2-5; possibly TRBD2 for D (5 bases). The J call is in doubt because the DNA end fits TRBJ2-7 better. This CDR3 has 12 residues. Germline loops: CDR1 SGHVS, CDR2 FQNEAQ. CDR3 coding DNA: TGTGCCAGCAGCTTATACGGGGACGAGCAGTACTTC. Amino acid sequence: CASSLYGDEQYF.

CDR3 loop: CASSIPGGGGGSKAQYF. DNA of the CDR3: TGTGCCAGCAGCATCCCCGGTGGGGGAGGGGGGTCCAAGGCGCAGTATTTT. V usage is TRBV7-9 and J usage is TRBJ2-3; TRBD2 is a possible D gene (7 bases). The CDR3 has 17 residues. V dropped 5 bases and J dropped 10 bases, with 28 bases sitting between them. The germline V gene encodes CDR1 SEHNR and CDR2 FQNEAQ (reference sequence).

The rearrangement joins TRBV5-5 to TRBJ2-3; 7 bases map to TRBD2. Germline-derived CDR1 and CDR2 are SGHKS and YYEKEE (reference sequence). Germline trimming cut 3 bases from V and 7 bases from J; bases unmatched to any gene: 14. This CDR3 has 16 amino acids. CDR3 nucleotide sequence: TGTGCCAGCAGCTCGGGCTGGGCGGGAGATAGGAATACGCAGTATTTT. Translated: CASSSGWAGDRNTQYF.

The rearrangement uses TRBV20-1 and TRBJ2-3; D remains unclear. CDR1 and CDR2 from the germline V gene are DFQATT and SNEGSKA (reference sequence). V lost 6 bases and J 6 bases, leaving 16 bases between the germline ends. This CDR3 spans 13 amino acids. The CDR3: CSAPPVATDTQYF. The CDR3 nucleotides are TGCAGTGCGCCTCCGGTCGCCACGGATACGCAGTATTTT.

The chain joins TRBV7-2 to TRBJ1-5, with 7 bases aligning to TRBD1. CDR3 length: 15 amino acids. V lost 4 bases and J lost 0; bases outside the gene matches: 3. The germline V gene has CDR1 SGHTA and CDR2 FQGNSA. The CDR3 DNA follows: TGTGCCAGCAGCTCGGGACAGAGTAGCAATCAGCCCCAGCATTTT. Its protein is CASSSGQSSNQPQHF.

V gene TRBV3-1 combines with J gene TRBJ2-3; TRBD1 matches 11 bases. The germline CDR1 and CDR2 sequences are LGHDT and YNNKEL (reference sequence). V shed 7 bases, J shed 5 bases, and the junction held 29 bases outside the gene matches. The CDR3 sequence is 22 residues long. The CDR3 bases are TGTGCCAGCAAAGGACAGGGGGCCCCCCTTTGGGTGGCGGGCACTCCGGAAGATACGCAGTATTTT. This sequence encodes CASKGQGAPLWVAGTPEDTQYF.

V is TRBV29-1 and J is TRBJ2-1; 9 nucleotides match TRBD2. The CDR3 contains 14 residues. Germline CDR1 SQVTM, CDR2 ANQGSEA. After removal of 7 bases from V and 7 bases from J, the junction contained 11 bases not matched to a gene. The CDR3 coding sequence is TGCAGCGCCCGGGTTGGGACTAGCATGAATGAGCAGTTCTTC. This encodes CSARVGTSMNEQFF.

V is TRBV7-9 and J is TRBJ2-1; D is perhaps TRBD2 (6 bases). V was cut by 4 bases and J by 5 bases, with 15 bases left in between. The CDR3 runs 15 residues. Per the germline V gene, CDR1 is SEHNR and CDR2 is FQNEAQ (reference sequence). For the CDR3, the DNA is TGTGCCAGCAGCTACCGGGACTCCCGTGACAATGAGCAGTTCTTC. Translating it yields CASSYRDSRDNEQFF.

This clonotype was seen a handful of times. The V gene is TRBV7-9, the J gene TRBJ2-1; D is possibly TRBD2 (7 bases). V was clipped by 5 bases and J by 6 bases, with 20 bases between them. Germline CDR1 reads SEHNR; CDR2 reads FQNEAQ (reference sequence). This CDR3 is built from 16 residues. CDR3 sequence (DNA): TGTGCCAGCAGCCGCCAAGGAGGGGGAGGGGCCAATGAGCAGTTCTTC. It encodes CASSRQGGGGANEQFF.

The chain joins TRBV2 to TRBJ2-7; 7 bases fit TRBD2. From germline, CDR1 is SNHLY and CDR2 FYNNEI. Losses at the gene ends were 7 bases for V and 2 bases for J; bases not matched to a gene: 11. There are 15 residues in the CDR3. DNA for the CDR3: TGTGCCAGCAAGGTGGGGCTAGCGGCAACCTACGAGCAGTACTTC. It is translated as CASKVGLAATYEQYF.

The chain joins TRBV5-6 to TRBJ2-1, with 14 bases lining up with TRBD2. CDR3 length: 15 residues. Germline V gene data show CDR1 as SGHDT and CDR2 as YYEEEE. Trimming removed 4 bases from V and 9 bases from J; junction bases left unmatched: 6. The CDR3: CASSPGLAGEIEQFF. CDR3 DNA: TGTGCCAGCAGCCCGGGACTAGCGGGAGAAATTGAGCAGTTCTTC.

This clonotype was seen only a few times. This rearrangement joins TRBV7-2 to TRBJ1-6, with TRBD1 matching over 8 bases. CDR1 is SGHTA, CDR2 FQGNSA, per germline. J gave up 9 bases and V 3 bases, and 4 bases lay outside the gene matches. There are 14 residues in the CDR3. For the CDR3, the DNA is TGTGCCAGCAGCTTCGGACAGGGCCCTTCACCCCTCCACTTT. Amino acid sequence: CASSFGQGPSPLHF.